This T cell receptor beta chain appears in the sequencing data of a study of T and B cells in COVID-19 patients. About the study: In the active-infection cohort, about 90% of the roughly 20 patients had comorbidities linked to unfavorable COVID-19 outcome.

Study-level points and caveats: Active COVID-19 showed highly clonal TRB repertoires; recovery showed diversity and richness above healthy donors. Patients with COVID-19 reportedly showed strongly skewed T cell receptor beta variable and joining gene usage.

TRB was amplified from roughly 250-500 ng of blood genomic DNA. BIOMED2 TRB-A/B primer pools were used in multiplex TRB PCR. Via MiXCR, TCRdb re-called the multiplex PCR reads, giving one row per CDR3 protein. Among some 8,900 distinct CDR3 sequences listed, approximately 33% were seen once. This clonotype is judged medium-sized. Antigen specificity is unknown. This TCR derives from a human donor who had recovered from COVID-19. Sequencing input: blood.

The CDR3 here is CASRTGMGTDTQYF. CDR3 DNA sequence: TGTGCCAGCAGGACAGGGATGGGCACAGATACGCAGTATTTT. This chain connects TRBV6-5 to TRBJ2-3; 7 bases agree with TRBD1. The CDR3 runs 14 residues. V was clipped by 6 bases and J by 1 base; unmatched bases: 4. Germline CDR1 is MNHEY and CDR2 is SVGAGI.